This T cell receptor beta chain originates from a study of cytomegalovirus exposure and HLA in healthy donors. General study findings and limits: Of the V segments, some could not be distinguished, including TRBV6-2 and TRBV6-3, and were excluded. In an earlier analysis, most TCR beta V segments were productive about 87% or about 30% of the time. In a later analysis, a missense DCLRE1C variant was linked to TCR beta V- and J-gene trimming.

This PCR relied on a set of 60 Vbeta primers and 13 Jbeta primers. This table comes from immunoSEQ multiplex PCR, and its TCRdb copy is limited to in-frame clones, with some not included. The data show about 160,000 clones, nearly 80% seen once. Regarding this clone: Its antigen is as yet unknown.

CDR3 length: 13 residues. CDR1 and CDR2 from the germline V gene are ENHRY and SYGVKD. V was clipped by 7 bases and J by 7 bases, with 11 bases between them. Sequenced input: PBMCs. The TCR originated in a woman in her forties or fifties in good health and CMV-seropositive. This sequence joins TRBV10-3 and TRBJ1-6, with D perhaps matching TRBD1 (5 bases). CDR3 sequence (DNA): TGTGCCATCACCACCGACAGAAATTCACCCCTCCACTTT. Translating gives CAITTDRNSPLHF.